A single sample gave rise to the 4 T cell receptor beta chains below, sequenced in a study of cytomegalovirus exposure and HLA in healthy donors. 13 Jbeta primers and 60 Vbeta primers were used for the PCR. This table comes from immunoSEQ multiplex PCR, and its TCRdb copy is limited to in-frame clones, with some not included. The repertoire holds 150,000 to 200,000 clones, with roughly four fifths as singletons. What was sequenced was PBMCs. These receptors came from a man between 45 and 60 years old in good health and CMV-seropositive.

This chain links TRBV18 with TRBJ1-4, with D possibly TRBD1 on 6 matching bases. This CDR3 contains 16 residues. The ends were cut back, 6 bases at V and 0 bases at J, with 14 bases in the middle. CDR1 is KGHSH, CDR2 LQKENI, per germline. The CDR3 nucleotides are TGTGCCAGCTCCCACATGCGACAGGCAACTAATGAAAAACTGTTTTTT. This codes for CASSHMRQATNEKLFF.

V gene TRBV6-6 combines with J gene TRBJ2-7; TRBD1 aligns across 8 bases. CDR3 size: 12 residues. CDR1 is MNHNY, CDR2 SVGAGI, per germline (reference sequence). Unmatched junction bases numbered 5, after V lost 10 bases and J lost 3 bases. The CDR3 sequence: CATGQANYEQYF. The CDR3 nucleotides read TGTGCCACGGGACAGGCGAACTACGAGCAGTACTTC.

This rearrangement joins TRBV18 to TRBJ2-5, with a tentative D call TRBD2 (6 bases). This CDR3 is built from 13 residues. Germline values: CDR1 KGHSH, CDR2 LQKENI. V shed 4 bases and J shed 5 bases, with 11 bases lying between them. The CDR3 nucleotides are TGTGCCAGCTCACGCGGACGGGGGGAGACCCAGTACTTC. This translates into CASSRGRGETQYF.

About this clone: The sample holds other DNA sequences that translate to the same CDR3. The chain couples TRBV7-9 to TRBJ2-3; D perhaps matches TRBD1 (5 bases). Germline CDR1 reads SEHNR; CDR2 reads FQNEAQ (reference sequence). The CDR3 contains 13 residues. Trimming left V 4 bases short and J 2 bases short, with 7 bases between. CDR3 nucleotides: TGTGCCAGCAGCTCCAGGGACACAGATACGCAGTATTTT. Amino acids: CASSSRDTDTQYF.